This T cell receptor (beta chain) was recovered during a study of glioma-infiltrating T cells after dendritic cell vaccination. The time point is: after dendritic cell vaccination, including at tumor progression/relapse. Fresh-frozen tumor tissue and more than two years of survival data were available for all. None of the glioblastoma patients had an isocitrate dehydrogenase mutation. The immunoSEQ assay amplified TCRB CDR3 from up to roughly 2 ug DNA. Sequencing was performed with immunoSEQ multiplex PCR; in TCRdb, only in-frame clones are kept and a portion is missing. The sample shows 70,000 to 90,000 clones, under 85% of them seen only once. This CDR3 contains 20 residues. Germline CDR1 and CDR2: LGHNA and YNFKEQ. J lost 0 bases, V lost 1 base, and 10 bases had no gene match.

The chain joins TRBV4-2 to TRBJ1-6; 9 bases align to TRBD1. The source material was blood, sampled after dendritic cell vaccination. The TCR was taken from a human donor with glioblastoma. CDR3 in amino acids: CASSQVKGTGTNSYNSPLHF. CDR3 bases: TGTGCCAGCAGCCAAGTTAAAGGGACAGGGACGAACTCCTATAATTCACCCCTCCACTTT.